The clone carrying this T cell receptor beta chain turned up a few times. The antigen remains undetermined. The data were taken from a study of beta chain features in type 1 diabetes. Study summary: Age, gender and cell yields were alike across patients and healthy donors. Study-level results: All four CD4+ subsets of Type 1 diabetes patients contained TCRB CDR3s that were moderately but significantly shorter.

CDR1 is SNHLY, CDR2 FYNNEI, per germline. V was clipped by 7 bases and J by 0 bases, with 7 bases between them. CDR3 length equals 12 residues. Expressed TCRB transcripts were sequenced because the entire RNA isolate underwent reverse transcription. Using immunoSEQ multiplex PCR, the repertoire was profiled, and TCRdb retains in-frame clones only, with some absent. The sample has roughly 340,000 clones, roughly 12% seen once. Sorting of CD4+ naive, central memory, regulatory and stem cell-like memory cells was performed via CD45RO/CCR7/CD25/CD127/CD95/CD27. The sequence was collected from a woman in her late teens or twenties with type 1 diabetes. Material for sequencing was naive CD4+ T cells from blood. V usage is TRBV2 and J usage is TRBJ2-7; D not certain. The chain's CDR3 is CASKSDSYEQYF. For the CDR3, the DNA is TGTGCCAGCAAGAGTGACTCCTACGAGCAGTACTTC. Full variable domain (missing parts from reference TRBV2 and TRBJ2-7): EPEVTQTPSHQVTQMGQEVILRCVPISNHLYFYWYRQILGQKVEFLVSFYNNEISEKSEIFDDQFSVERPDGSNFTLKIRSTKLEDSAMYFCASKSDSYEQYFGPGTRLTVT.